The next 20 T cell receptor beta chains were all read from a single sample in a study of T cell clonality in common variable immunodeficiency. Study-wide findings and caveats: Common variable immunodeficiency TCR beta sequences reportedly had fewer deletions and N-nucleotide insertions.

TCRdb's table, derived via immunoSEQ multiplex PCR, lists solely in-frame clones and lacks some. Observed in the sample are approximately 20,000 clones, none of them singletons. These receptors have no identified antigens. The sample consisted of peripheral blood mononuclear cells. The receptors shown here come from a human donor with common variable immunodeficiency.

As to this clone: The observed sequence ends 3 residues before the CDR3 terminus, with the missing tail filled in from the germline J gene. The rearrangement links TRBV30 to TRBJ1-1; unclear D gene. Per the germline V gene, CDR1 is GTSNPN and CDR2 is SVGIG (reference sequence). CDR3 size: 14 residues. Trimming left V 0 bases short and J 1 base short, with 9 bases between. The CDR3 protein is CAWSVRRQNTEAFF. Incomplete CDR3 DNA: TGTGCCTGGAGTGTACGGCGGCAGAACACTGAA.

This clone has just a few counts. The sequence runs out 3 residues before the end of the CDR3; the remainder is reconstructed from the germline J gene. This rearrangement joins TRBV20-1 to TRBJ1-2, with D perhaps matching TRBD1 (5 bases). The germline gives CDR1 DFQATT, CDR2 SNEGSKA (reference sequence). This CDR3 comprises 16 residues. Between the trimmed V and J ends, which lost 0 bases and 6 bases, there was a span of 20 bases. Incomplete CDR3 DNA: TGCAGTGCTAGAGATGTGAGGGGAAGGGTGGCAAATGGC. Translating gives CSARDVRGRVANG. The whole CDR3 region reads CSARDVRGRVANGYTF.

This clone was counted ten times or more. The sequenced fragment ends 3 residues before the CDR3 boundary, so the rest is inferred from the germline J gene. This chain links TRBV7-8 with TRBJ2-6, with TRBD1 matching 7 bases. Germline CDR1 and CDR2: SGHVS and FQNEAQ. With V trimmed by 5 bases and J by 2 bases, 6 bases remained unmatched. The CDR3 extends over 16 amino acids. The CDR3 loop is CASSTGTAAGANVLTF. The covered CDR3 bases are TGTGCCAGCAGCACCGGGACAGCCGCTGGGGCCAACGTC.

As concerns this clone: The missing CDR3 end, 3 residues past where the read stops, is filled in from the germline J gene. The V and J genes are TRBV18 and TRBJ2-3; 13 bases are shared with TRBD2. The ends lost 3 bases at V and 1 base at J; junction bases unmatched: 4. This CDR3 has 17 residues. Germline CDR1 KGHSH, CDR2 LQKENI. The CDR3 DNA, read in part, is TGTGCCAGCTCACCTAGGACTAGCGGGAGTGGCACAGATACG. The encoded protein is CASSPRTSGSGTDT. The complete CDR3 sequence is CASSPRTSGSGTDTQYF.

Worth noting for this clone: The CDR3 goes on 3 residues after the read ends, and that part is filled in from the germline J gene. This chain connects TRBV7-6 to TRBJ1-5; TRBD1 aligns across 9 bases. This CDR3 has 15 residues. Germline V CDR1 and CDR2: SGHVS, FNYEAQ. The ends lost 5 bases at V and 3 bases at J; junction bases unmatched: 5. CDR3 sequence: CASSRTGDNNQPQHF. The sequenced CDR3 bases are TGTGCCAGCAGCCGGACAGGGGACAACAATCAGCCC.

As to this clone: Read sequence stops 3 residues before the CDR3 end, and the germline J gene provides the missing end. The V gene is TRBV7-9, the J gene TRBJ2-7; the D is unclear. V gave up 1 base and J gave up 2 bases, with 9 bases separating them. The CDR3 sequence is 14 residues long. The germline CDR1 and CDR2 sequences are SEHNR and FQNEAQ (reference sequence). The CDR3 reads CASSLVGRTYEQYF. CDR3 bases read: TGTGCCAGCAGCTTAGTCGGCAGGACCTACGAG. Combining the CDR3 with reference TRBV7-9 and TRBJ2-7 gives the whole variable domain DTGVSQNPRHKITKRGQNVTFRCDPISEHNRLYWYRQTLGQGPEFLTYFQNEAQLEKSRLLSDRFSAERPKGSFSTLEIQRTEQGDSAMYLCASSLVGRTYEQYFGPGTRLTVT.

This clone was observed a handful of times. The CDR3 extends 3 residues past the end of the read, so its final part is completed from the germline J gene. V gene TRBV19 combines with J gene TRBJ1-2; D is unresolved. This CDR3 has 15 residues. Looked up from germline, CDR1 is LNHDA and CDR2 is SQIVND (reference sequence). CDR3 amino acids: CASSIIGVASWGYTF. CDR3 DNA (partial): TGTGCCAGTAGTATAATCGGGGTAGCCTCATGGGGC.

There are a few counts of this clone. The CDR3 extends 3 residues past the end of the read, so its final part is completed from the germline J gene. The V gene is TRBV2, the J gene TRBJ2-5; 9 nucleotides align to TRBD2. The CDR3 is made up of 15 amino acids. Germline V gene data show CDR1 as SNHLY and CDR2 as FYNNEI. V gave up 5 bases and J gave up 0 bases; unmatched junction bases: 4. The CDR3 bases that were read are TGTGCCAGCAGTTCCAGCGGGGGGTACCAAGAGACC. It specifies CASSSSGGYQET. The CDR3 reads in full as CASSSSGGYQETQYF. Complete variable domain (other parts from reference TRBV2 and TRBJ2-5): EPEVTQTPSHQVTQMGQEVILRCVPISNHLYFYWYRQILGQKVEFLVSFYNNEISEKSEIFDDQFSVERPDGSNFTLKIRSTKLEDSAMYFCASSSSGGYQETQYFGPGTRLLVL.

As to this clone: The read terminates 3 residues ahead of where the CDR3 ends, so the germline J gene completes it. The chain links TRBV19 to TRBJ2-7; 7 bases align to TRBD1. The V gene end was trimmed by 5 bases and the J gene end by 1 base; junction bases not matched to a gene: 11. CDR1 LNHDA and CDR2 SQIVND come from the germline V gene (reference sequence). This CDR3 is 16 amino acids long. This CDR3 reads CASSYKPWGQSYEQYF. Partial CDR3 DNA: TGTGCCAGTAGTTACAAACCCTGGGGACAGTCCTACGAG.

About this clone: The read gets to within 3 residues of the CDR3 end, and the germline J gene fills in the rest. J is TRBJ1-2 and V is TRBV19, with D possibly matching TRBD1 (6 bases). The CDR3 totals 15 residues. Germline V gene lookup returns CDR1 LNHDA and CDR2 SQIVND (reference sequence). Trimming left V 5 bases short and J 2 bases short, with 15 bases between. Incomplete CDR3 DNA: TGTGCCAGTAGTTGGCTACAGGGTTCCAACTATGGC. Residues: CASSWLQGSNYG. The CDR3 as a whole reads CASSWLQGSNYGYTF.

In its sample, this clone was seen a few times. Read data end 3 residues before the CDR3 end; the end is taken from the germline J gene. This chain uses TRBV30 with TRBJ1-3; the match to TRBD1 covers 8 bases. Per germline, CDR1 GTSNPN and CDR2 SVGIG (reference sequence). Trimming took 1 base from V and 9 from J; bases not matched to a gene: 5. CDR3 size: 13 residues. CDR3 loop: CAWSADRVGTIYF. The DNA read from the CDR3 is TGTGCCTGGAGTGCGGACAGGGTGGGCACC.

About this clone: Coverage ceases 3 residues before the CDR3 finishes, and the germline J gene fills in the end. The J gene is TRBJ2-5, the V gene TRBV7-3; D gene uncertain. The germline gives CDR1 SGHTA, CDR2 FQGTGA. This CDR3 is 14 amino acids long. V dropped 0 bases and J dropped 2 bases, with 7 bases sitting between them. The CDR3 DNA, read in part, is TGTGCCAGCAGCTTAACAGGGTCGCAAGAGACC. Protein product: CASSLTGSQET. The whole CDR3 sequence is CASSLTGSQETQYF.

This clone was detected only a few times. The CDR3 extends 3 residues past the end of the read, so its final part is completed from the germline J gene. The rearrangement links TRBV18 to TRBJ1-4, with D perhaps TRBD1 (5 bases). The CDR3 has 16 amino acids. V lost 2 bases, J lost 3 bases, and 13 bases lay in between. Germline values: CDR1 KGHSH, CDR2 LQKENI. CDR3: CASSPLSGFANEKLFF. The covered CDR3 bases are TGTGCCAGCTCACCATTATCAGGGTTTGCTAATGAAAAA. Supplemented by reference TRBV18 and TRBJ1-4, the full variable domain reads NAGVMQNPRHLVRRRGQEARLRCSPMKGHSHVYWYRQLPEEGLKFMVYLQKENIIDESGMPKERFSAEFPKEGPSILRIQQVVRGDSAAYFCASSPLSGFANEKLFFGSGTQLSVL.

Note on this clone: Read sequence stops 3 residues before the CDR3 end, and the germline J gene provides the missing end. The chain couples TRBV5-6 to TRBJ2-7; 11 nucleotides line up with TRBD1. CDR3 size: 15 residues. V shed 4 bases, J shed 6 bases, and the junction held 9 bases outside the gene matches. Per the germline V gene, CDR1 is SGHDT and CDR2 is YYEEEE. Incomplete CDR3 DNA: TGTGCCAGCAGCCAACTCGGGACAGGGGGACTCGAG. Translating gives CASSQLGTGGLE. The CDR3 in its entirety is CASSQLGTGGLEQYF. The variable domain in full, completed from reference TRBV5-6 and TRBJ2-7, reads DAGVTQSPTHLIKTRGQQVTLRCSPKSGHDTVSWYQQALGQGPQFIFQYYEEEERQRGNFPDRFSGHQFPNYSSELNVNALLLGDSALYLCASSQLGTGGLEQYFGPGTRLTVT.

On this clone itself: The CDR3 goes on 3 residues after the read ends, and that part is filled in from the germline J gene. V and J are TRBV5-1 and TRBJ2-5, with 11 bases matching TRBD2. After removal of 4 bases from V and 2 bases from J, the junction contained 4 bases not matched to a gene. Germline assignment: CDR1 SGHRS and CDR2 YFSETQ. The CDR3 spans 15 residues. CDR3 loop: CASSTTSGAQETQYF. The CDR3 bases that were read are TGCGCCAGCAGCACGACTAGCGGGGCACAAGAGACC.

On this clone itself: The read terminates 3 residues ahead of where the CDR3 ends, so the germline J gene completes it. This sequence joins TRBV7-6 and TRBJ2-1; 7 nucleotides match TRBD1. Germline V gives CDR1 SGHVS, CDR2 FNYEAQ. This CDR3 is built from 13 residues. The V gene end was trimmed by 4 bases and the J gene end by 8 bases; junction bases not matched to a gene: 5. The CDR3 sequence: CASSYRQGYEQFF. Partial CDR3 DNA: TGTGCCAGCAGCTATAGACAGGGTTATGAG.

In its sample, this clone was seen a few times. Read coverage stops 3 residues before the CDR3 terminus; the germline J gene supplies the remainder. V and J are TRBV7-9 and TRBJ1-2; D possibly corresponds to TRBD1 (5 bases). This CDR3 spans 15 amino acids. Germline CDR1 reads SEHNR; CDR2 reads FQNEAQ (reference sequence). Trimming took 5 bases from V and 4 from J, leaving 17 bases between them. The CDR3 sequence: CASSPSTDKSYGYTF. The CDR3 bases that were read are TGTGCCAGCAGCCCGTCGACAGATAAAAGCTATGGC.

In regard to this clone: The read gets to within 3 residues of the CDR3 end, and the germline J gene fills in the rest. The chain carries TRBV7-2 and TRBJ2-7; 8 nucleotides align to TRBD2. The CDR3 extends over 15 amino acids. Trimming cost V 5 bases and J 4 bases; bases outside gene matches: 10. Germline values: CDR1 SGHTA, CDR2 FQGNSA. The DNA read from the CDR3 is TGTGCCAGCAGCCCGAGACTAGCGAGAGATTACGAG. This sequence encodes CASSPRLARDYE. The entire CDR3 reads CASSPRLARDYEQYF.

Note on this clone: The CDR3 extends 3 residues past the end of the read, so its final part is completed from the germline J gene. The V call is TRBV7-2, the J call TRBJ2-5; 7 bases match TRBD2. The CDR3 sequence is 14 residues long. V gave up 6 bases and J gave up 3 bases; unmatched junction bases: 7. Looked up from germline, CDR1 is SGHTA and CDR2 is FQGNSA. Partial CDR3 DNA: TGTGCCAGCAGACGGCAGGCGGGAGAAGAGACC. Protein sequence: CASRRQAGEET. The complete CDR3 protein is CASRRQAGEETQYF.

This clone appeared a few times. Read coverage stops 3 residues before the CDR3 terminus; the germline J gene supplies the remainder. The rearrangement links TRBV18 to TRBJ2-6, with TRBD2 matching over 12 bases. Per the germline V gene, CDR1 is KGHSH and CDR2 is LQKENI. V shed 3 bases and J 1 base; nucleotides not matched to a gene: 4. The CDR3 totals 18 residues. The CDR3 spells CASSPRLAGVSGANVLTF. The sequenced part of the CDR3 DNA is TGTGCCAGCTCACCCCGACTAGCGGGAGTGTCTGGGGCCAACGTC. Looking up the rest from reference TRBV18 and TRBJ2-6 gives the full variable domain: NAGVMQNPRHLVRRRGQEARLRCSPMKGHSHVYWYRQLPEEGLKFMVYLQKENIIDESGMPKERFSAEFPKEGPSILRIQQVVRGDSAAYFCASSPRLAGVSGANVLTFGAGSRLTVL.